This TCR beta chain emerged from a study of CD8+CD57+ T cells in acquired aplastic anemia. In its sample, this clonotype was seen many times. CDR3 and TCR beta VDJ profiling relied on genomic DNA as the template. TCRdb called the reads again in MiXCR, with one record for every CDR3 protein. This sample has about 150,000 distinct CDR3 sequences, with roughly 54% found just once. Sequencing was done on patients that had shown CD8+CD57+ cell expansion by flow cytometry. Sequences were obtained from sorted CD4+, CD8+, or CD8+CD57+ T cells (not recorded which) from PBMCs. The receptor comes from a human donor with aplastic anemia.

CDR3 residues: CASSDGTHYGYTF. In DNA form, the CDR3 reads TGTGCCAGCAGTGACGGGACCCATTATGGCTACACCTTC. The chain carries TRBV14 and TRBJ1-2; D possibly corresponds to TRBD1 (5 bases). V gave up 6 bases and J gave up 5 bases, with 13 bases separating them. The germline V gene encodes CDR1 SGHDN and CDR2 FVKESK. The CDR3 extends over 13 amino acids.